The T cell receptor (beta chain) under discussion was sequenced for a study of T cell changes during pregnancy in multiple sclerosis. Looked up from germline, CDR1 is SQVTM and CDR2 is ANQGSEA. There are 12 residues in the CDR3. V trimming: 7 bases; J trimming: 4 bases; junction bases outside the gene matches: 3. Profiled with immunoSEQ multiplex PCR; TCRdb holds only in-frame clones, not every one. This table has 70,000 or so clones, roughly 93% appearing once. This sequence joins TRBV29-1 and TRBJ2-5, with 10 bases fitting TRBD1. The TCR sequence derives from a female donor with multiple sclerosis, enrolled in a pregnancy study. Specimen: peripheral blood, collected in the third trimester of pregnancy. The CDR3 nucleotides read TGCAGCGGACAGGGGGCGGGAGAGACCCAGTACTTC. Encoded protein: CSGQGAGETQYF. The whole variable domain, filled in from reference TRBV29-1 and TRBJ2-5, reads SAVISQKPSRDICQRGTSLTIQCQVDSQVTMMFWYRQQPGQSLTLIATANQGSEATYESGFVIDKFPISRPNLTFSTLTVSNMSPEDSSIYLCSGQGAGETQYFGPGTRLLVL.